A selection of T cell receptor beta chains follows, all from one sample in a study of cytomegalovirus exposure and HLA in healthy donors. Produced via immunoSEQ multiplex PCR; TCRdb's table is partial and in-frame only. This table has 260,000 or so clones, around nine tenths appearing once. Sequenced material: PBMCs. The receptors originated from a woman in her late teens or twenties in good health and CMV-seronegative. Each CDR3 is given with its conserved first and last residue. Each record gives: V gene, J gene, D gene, clone size, CDR3 DNA, CDR3 protein. The D gene is left open where the match is weak. The listing skips clone size in some rows; elsewhere it reads once, few, many or a size class.

TRBV25-1	TRBJ1-2	TRBD1	few	TGTGCCAGCACAAGGACAGGGGGGGGTGGCTACACCTTC	CASTRTGGGGYTF
TRBV5-1	TRBJ2-7	-	few	TGCGCCAGTACTTTAGAGCACGAGCAGTACTTC	CASTLEHEQYF
TRBV7-2	TRBJ2-7	TRBD1	-	TGTGCCAGCAGCTTGACGACAGGGGGGGCCTACGAGCAGTACTTC	CASSLTTGGAYEQYF
TRBV4-2	TRBJ1-2	-	few	TGTGCCAGCGCCCCTAGTAGAAGTAACTATGGCTACACCTTC	CASAPSRSNYGYTF
TRBV9	TRBJ2-2	TRBD2	-	TGTGCCAGCAGCAAGGGACTAGCGGGCAACACCGGGGAGCTGTTTTTT	CASSKGLAGNTGELFF
TRBV5-1	TRBJ1-1	TRBD1	-	TGCGCCAGCCTGAAGACAGGGGACACTGAAGCTTTCTTT	CASLKTGDTEAFF
TRBV27	TRBJ2-3	-	-	TGTGCCAGCAGTTGGACCGGACGGGGGGATACGCAGTATTTT	CASSWTGRGDTQYF
TRBV10-3	TRBJ1-2	TRBD1	-	TGTGCCATGCGACAGGGGTTAGGCTACACCTTC	CAMRQGLGYTF
TRBV25-1	TRBJ2-4	TRBD1	-	TGTGCCAGCAGTGCGACAGGGGAAAACATTCAGTACTTC	CASSATGENIQYF
TRBV19	TRBJ1-6	-	once	TGTGCCAGTAAGGGCGGGGATTCACCCCTCCACTTT	CASKGGDSPLHF
TRBV28	TRBJ2-1	TRBD2	-	TGTGCCACGGTAGGGAGCGGGAGATCGTACAATGAGCAGTTCTTC	CATVGSGRSYNEQFF
TRBV5-1	TRBJ2-7	-	-	TGCGCCAGCAGCTTGGTGCAGGGCCCCTCCTACGAGCAGTACTTC	CASSLVQGPSYEQYF
TRBV9	TRBJ1-4	TRBD1	-	TGTGCCAGCAGCTCCCCGAAAGGGGGCCTCGGTGAAAAACTGTTTTTT	CASSSPKGGLGEKLFF
TRBV11-1	TRBJ2-5	TRBD2	-	TGTGCCAGCAGCCAAGGGACTAGCGGGAGCGAGACCCAGTACTTC	CASSQGTSGSETQYF
TRBV29-1	TRBJ2-1	TRBD1	few	TGCAGCGTTGGGACAGGGGCCTCCTACAATGAGCAGTTCTTC	CSVGTGASYNEQFF
TRBV2	TRBJ2-1	TRBD2	once	TGTGCCAGCCGAGCGGGAGGATCCTACAATGAGCAGTTCTTC	CASRAGGSYNEQFF
TRBV14	TRBJ2-1	TRBD2	-	TGTGCCAGCAGACCCCTCCCCCTCCTAGCGGGAGTCAGGTATGAGCAGTTCTTC	CASRPLPLLAGVRYEQFF
TRBV27	TRBJ2-2	-	-	TGTGCCAGCAGTTTCGAGGGAGAGCAGAACACCGGGGAGCTGTTTTTT	CASSFEGEQNTGELFF
TRBV6-6	TRBJ2-5	TRBD1	-	TGTGCCAGCAGGTCCGGGACAGTGGACGGAGAGACCCAGTACTTC	CASRSGTVDGETQYF
TRBV5-4	TRBJ2-7	-	-	TGTGCCAGCAGCTTGGACAAAGCCTACGAGCAGTACTTC	CASSLDKAYEQYF
TRBV5-1	TRBJ2-3	TRBD2	-	TGCGCCAGCAGCTCGTGGCGGGAGGCGTTCGGCACAGATACGCAGTATTTT	CASSSWREAFGTDTQYF
TRBV11-3	TRBJ2-5	TRBD2	-	TGTGCCAGCAGCCCTGGGACTAGCGGGACCGAGACCCAGTACTTC	CASSPGTSGTETQYF
TRBV5-4	TRBJ2-3	TRBD1	-	TGTGCCAGCAGCCTGGGACAGGGCTCAGATACGCAGTATTTT	CASSLGQGSDTQYF
TRBV28	TRBJ2-7	-	-	TGTGCCAGCAGTGCGCCCCTTCTGGACGAGCAGTACTTC	CASSAPLLDEQYF
TRBV5-5	TRBJ2-7	TRBD1	-	TGTGCCAGCAGCTTGGATATCCGGGACAGCATCTACGAGCAGTACTTC	CASSLDIRDSIYEQYF
TRBV7-9	TRBJ2-1	-	-	TGTGCCAGCAGCCACCAGGGCAGGGAAGGCAATGAGCAGTTCTTC	CASSHQGREGNEQFF
TRBV29-1	TRBJ2-1	TRBD2	once	TGCAGCGCTGTCGGACTAGCGTCTTACAATGAGCAGTTCTTC	CSAVGLASYNEQFF
TRBV5-1	TRBJ1-2	-	once	TGCGCCAGCAGCTTACAGGGCTATGGCTACACCTTC	CASSLQGYGYTF